This TCR beta chain was captured in a study of blood T cell repertoires in COVID-19. Study overall: COVID-19 samples collected from the United States, Italy and Spain covered acute and convalescent phases. From T cells, B-cell-depleted T cells, or PBMCs came the material, which was cDNA or gDNA.

Methods used by the authors: Using reference gene primer amplification, nucleated cell counts were estimated. Here immunoSEQ multiplex PCR was the method, and the copy in TCRdb shows in-frame clones only, minus some. The V and J calls and the clone size are those of that table, but D and trimming were determined from the DNA. The sample holds 300,000 to 450,000 clones, about 89% seen once. The J segment lost 1 base and the V segment lost 5 bases, leaving 6 bases of the junction unmatched. Germline V CDR1 and CDR2: MNHEY, SVGAGI. The CDR3 runs 15 residues. Patients at the Seattle site were enrolled during active infection and followed longitudinally.

Source material: peripheral blood. This TCR derives from a woman in her twenties or thirties with COVID-19, enrolled during active disease. V is TRBV6-5 and J is TRBJ1-1; 8 nucleotides agree with TRBD1. This chain's CDR3 is CASSLRTGRNTEAFF. CDR3 coding DNA: TGTGCCAGCAGTCTACGGACAGGGAGGAACACTGAAGCTTTCTTT.